This T cell receptor beta chain was captured by sequencing in a study of T cell responses to AZD1222 COVID-19 vaccine. Libraries were prepared by immunoSEQ multiplex PCR; TCRdb keeps only in-frame clonotypes and omits some of them. Found here are some 110,000 clones, around 85% of them singletons; the top ten hold around 3.9%. The study's findings and limits: Targets within unmutated variant regions were reportedly found for nearly half of spike-specific TCRs. The repertoires were collected only after the peak T cell response. Clonal diversity may have been underestimated in mostly white British donors. The span of vaccine-associated CD4 TCRs extended across spike, with dominance at 160-218 and 743-854.

For this clone: What it binds is unknown.

The germline gives CDR1 MGHRA, CDR2 YSYEKL. The CDR3 contains 14 residues. V was trimmed by 1 base and J by 8 bases, leaving 11 bases between them. This receptor was identified in an adult in good health. The source was peripheral blood, collected on day 0 of MenACWY control vaccination. The gene calls are TRBV4-1 and TRBJ2-2; possible D gene TRBD2, 5 bases. The CDR3 coding sequence is TGCGCCAGCAGCCAAGGCGGGCAGTGGGGGGAGCTGTTTTTT. This encodes CASSQGGQWGELFF.